The entry below describes one TCR beta chain. Antigen unknown. CDR3 length equals 13 residues. From germline, CDR1 is MNHNS and CDR2 SASEGT. Deletions cut 2 bases from V and 8 bases from J, with 10 bases between. The data originate from a study of shared clonotypes between healthy human individuals. The protocol was immunoSEQ multiplex PCR, while the TCRdb copy is restricted to in-frame clones and leaves out a portion. The repertoire holds some 680,000 clones, less than 80% seen once, with around 1.8% in the top ten. The authors divided CD4+ cells into CD45RA+ naive and CD45RA-negative memory subsets. Study results and limitations: About 5% of naive CD4 clonotypes were common to a handful of donors.

This clonotype was sampled from a woman younger than 45 in good health. The specimen sequenced was memory CD4+ T cells sorted from blood. Subset in this sample: CD45RA-negative fraction. The chain has TRBV6-1 and TRBJ2-4; D may match TRBD1 or TRBD2 (6 bases each). This CDR3 is CASSERGLDIQYF. The CDR3 DNA sequence: TGTGCCAGCAGTGAACGGGGGCTAGACATTCAGTACTTC.